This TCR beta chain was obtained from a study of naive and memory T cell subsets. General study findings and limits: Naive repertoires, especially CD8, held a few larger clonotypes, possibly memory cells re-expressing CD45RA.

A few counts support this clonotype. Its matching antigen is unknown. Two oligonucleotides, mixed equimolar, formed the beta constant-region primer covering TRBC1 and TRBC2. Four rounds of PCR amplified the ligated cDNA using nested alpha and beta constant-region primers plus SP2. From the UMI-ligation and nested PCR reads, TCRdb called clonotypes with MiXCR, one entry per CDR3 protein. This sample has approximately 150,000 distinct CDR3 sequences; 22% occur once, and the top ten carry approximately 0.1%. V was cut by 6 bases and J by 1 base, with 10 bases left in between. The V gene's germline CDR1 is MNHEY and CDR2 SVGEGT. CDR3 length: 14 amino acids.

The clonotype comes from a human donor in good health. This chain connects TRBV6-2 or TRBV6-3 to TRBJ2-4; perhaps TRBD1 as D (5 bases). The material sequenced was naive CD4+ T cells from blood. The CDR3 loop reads CASSPNRAKNIQYF. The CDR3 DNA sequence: TGTGCCAGCAGCCCAAACAGGGCCAAAAACATTCAGTACTTC.